The 19 T cell receptor beta chains below were found in one sample sequenced in a study of blood T cell repertoires in COVID-19. Sequencing was performed with immunoSEQ multiplex PCR; in TCRdb, only in-frame clones are kept and a portion is missing. This table has 200,000 to 250,000 clones, around nine tenths appearing once. The specimen was PBMCs or T cells enriched from blood (not recorded which). These receptor sequences come from a woman between 45 and 65 years old who had recovered from COVID-19.

This clone was seen more than once but under ten times. This sequence joins TRBV11-2 and TRBJ2-3, with 14 nucleotides matching TRBD2. The CDR3 has 19 amino acids. J lost 0 bases, V lost 5 bases, and 10 bases had no gene match. In germline, CDR1 is SGHAT, CDR2 FQNNGV. For the CDR3, the DNA is TGTGCCAGCAGCGGAGCCGGGACTAGCGGGAGTCCGAGCACAGATACGCAGTATTTT. Protein: CASSGAGTSGSPSTDTQYF.

The chain links TRBV29-1 to TRBJ2-2; 9 bases match TRBD2. The V gene end was trimmed by 1 base and the J gene end by 4 bases; junction bases not matched to a gene: 4. The CDR3 sequence is 15 residues long. Germline CDR1 SQVTM, CDR2 ANQGSEA. DNA of the CDR3: TGCAGCGTTGAAGTGACTAGCGGAGCCACCGGGGAGCTGTTTTTT. Protein product: CSVEVTSGATGELFF.

In this sample, this clone turned up once. V gene TRBV5-1 combines with J gene TRBJ1-2; 9 nucleotides align to TRBD1. Trimming removed 0 bases from V and 7 bases from J; junction bases left unmatched: 7. The CDR3 extends over 15 amino acids. The germline V gene has CDR1 SGHRS and CDR2 YFSETQ. The CDR3 sequence: CASSLVGTGSTGYTF. CDR3 nucleotides: TGCGCCAGCAGCTTGGTGGGGACAGGGTCGACTGGCTACACCTTC.

The chain has TRBV10-3 and TRBJ2-7; 9 nucleotides line up with TRBD1. Germline CDR1 and CDR2: ENHRY and SYGVKD. The CDR3 extends over 15 amino acids. The ends lost 0 bases at V and 6 bases at J; junction bases unmatched: 6. Written as DNA, the CDR3 is TGTGCCATCAGTGAGTCCGGGACAGGGACTCTCGAGCAGTACTTC. This translates into CAISESGTGTLEQYF.

The chain couples TRBV28 to TRBJ1-5; D not certain. The CDR3 is 11 amino acids. Germline lookup yields CDR1 MDHEN and CDR2 SYDVKM. V lost 3 bases and J lost 7, with 4 bases in between. The CDR3 DNA reads TGTGCCAGCAGTTTCGGGCAGCCCCAGCATTTT. Translated, it gives CASSFGQPQHF. Full variable domain (remainder filled in from reference TRBV28 and TRBJ1-5): DVKVTQSSRYLVKRTGEKVFLECVQDMDHENMFWYRQDPGLGLRLIYFSYDVKMKEKGDIPEGYSVSREKKERFSLILESASTNQTSMYLCASSFGQPQHFGDGTRLSIL.

This chain joins TRBV4-1 and TRBJ1-1; no clear D. In germline, CDR1 is MGHRA, CDR2 YSYEKL. The CDR3 is made up of 14 amino acids. V was pared by 1 base and J by 2 bases, with 8 bases between. Here the CDR3 reads CASSQVVSNTEAFF. The DNA for the CDR3 is TGCGCCAGCAGCCAAGTGGTCAGTAACACTGAAGCTTTCTTT.

V and J are TRBV18 and TRBJ2-6; 11 positions match TRBD1. V trimming: 3 bases; J trimming: 2 bases; junction bases outside the gene matches: 6. The length of the CDR3 is 18 residues. The germline V gene has CDR1 KGHSH and CDR2 LQKENI. CDR3 sequence reads: CASSPVGQGAPGANVLTF. The DNA for the CDR3 is TGTGCCAGCTCACCGGTCGGACAGGGGGCGCCTGGGGCCAACGTCCTGACTTTC. Full variable domain (outside the CDR3, taken from reference TRBV18 and TRBJ2-6): NAGVMQNPRHLVRRRGQEARLRCSPMKGHSHVYWYRQLPEEGLKFMVYLQKENIIDESGMPKERFSAEFPKEGPSILRIQQVVRGDSAAYFCASSPVGQGAPGANVLTFGAGSRLTVL.

This clone has a handful of counts. The chain carries TRBV7-2 and TRBJ1-5; D call uncertain. The CDR3 is 15 amino acids. The V end lost 2 bases, the J end lost 3 bases, and 11 bases lay between the germline ends. The germline gives CDR1 SGHTA, CDR2 FQGNSA. The CDR3, as DNA: TGTGCCAGCAGCTTAACTGGTACAGTCAATCAGCCCCAGCATTTT. Encoded protein: CASSLTGTVNQPQHF.

J is TRBJ2-3 and V is TRBV7-2, with D possibly TRBD2 on 5 matching bases. The V end lost 5 bases, the J end lost 0 bases, and 12 bases lay between the germline ends. CDR1 and CDR2 from the germline V gene are SGHTA and FQGNSA. The CDR3 loop spans 15 amino acids. CDR3 amino acids: CASSPGLASTDTQYF. CDR3 DNA sequence: TGTGCCAGCAGCCCCGGACTGGCAAGCACAGATACGCAGTATTTT.

The rearrangement uses TRBV19 and TRBJ2-6; 8 nucleotides line up with TRBD1. Germline trimming cut 3 bases from V and 2 bases from J; bases unmatched to any gene: 6. Per the germline V gene, CDR1 is LNHDA and CDR2 is SQIVND (reference sequence). The CDR3 sequence is 17 residues long. CDR3 residues: CASSIGQGIPGANVLTF. Written as DNA, the CDR3 is TGTGCCAGTAGTATCGGACAGGGTATCCCTGGGGCCAACGTCCTGACTTTC.

This chain links TRBV18 with TRBJ2-7; TRBD1 matches at 11 bases. Germline V gene lookup returns CDR1 KGHSH and CDR2 LQKENI. V lost 3 bases to trimming and J lost 2 bases; unmatched junction nucleotides: 12. CDR3 length equals 18 residues. CDR3 DNA sequence: TGTGCCAGCTCACCCCCCGGGACAGGGGGTCTGAGTCCCTACGAGCAGTACTTC. The encoded protein is CASSPPGTGGLSPYEQYF.

CDR3 DNA sequence: TGTGCCAGCAGCCGAGAATCGAGAGGCTACACCTTC. This encodes CASSRESRGYTF. The genes are TRBV7-9 and TRBJ1-2; D call uncertain. This CDR3 region has 12 residues. Germline-derived CDR1 and CDR2 are SEHNR and FQNEAQ (reference sequence). V was pared by 5 bases and J by 8 bases, with 12 bases between.

The chain uses TRBV7-9 and TRBJ2-7; 11 bases are a match to TRBD2. CDR1 SEHNR and CDR2 FQNEAQ come from the germline V gene (reference sequence). J was trimmed by 4 bases and V by 4 bases; bases with no gene match: 3. This CDR3 comprises 14 residues. The CDR3 loop is CASSSSSGRYEQYF. The CDR3 bases are TGTGCCAGCAGCTCCTCTAGCGGGAGGTACGAGCAGTACTTC.

This chain links TRBV5-1 with TRBJ2-1; 7 bases are a match to TRBD2. V was clipped by 4 bases and J by 4 bases; unmatched bases: 5. The CDR3 is 14 residues long. Germline values: CDR1 SGHRS, CDR2 YFSETQ. CDR3 DNA sequence: TGCGCCAGCAGCCCAGTAGCGGGTTACAATGAGCAGTTCTTC. Translating gives CASSPVAGYNEQFF.

The rearrangement links TRBV10-3 to TRBJ2-1; tentatively, D is TRBD2 (5 bases). Germline values: CDR1 ENHRY, CDR2 SYGVKD. The V and J ends lost 3 bases and 1 base respectively, with 10 bases between them. The CDR3 has 15 amino acids. This CDR3 is CAISEPGLSYNEQFF. The CDR3 region has the DNA TGTGCCATCAGTGAACCCGGACTTTCCTACAATGAGCAGTTCTTC.

The genes are TRBV2 and TRBJ1-6; D perhaps matches TRBD1 (6 bases). V dropped 7 bases and J dropped 0 bases, with 10 bases sitting between them. CDR3 size: 15 residues. The germline CDR1 and CDR2 sequences are SNHLY and FYNNEI. The chain's CDR3 is CASNRESSYNSPLHF. The DNA of the CDR3 is TGTGCCAGCAACAGGGAGAGCTCCTATAATTCACCCCTCCACTTT.

V gene TRBV30 combines with J gene TRBJ2-7; weak D call: TRBD2 (6 bases). Between the trimmed V and J ends, which lost 0 bases and 3 bases, there was a span of 9 bases. Per the germline V gene, CDR1 is GTSNPN and CDR2 is SVGIG (reference sequence). This CDR3 has 13 residues. Here the CDR3 DNA reads TGTGCCTGGAGTGTAGCGGGCCTCTACGAGCAGTACTTC. This encodes CAWSVAGLYEQYF.

The genes are TRBV5-4 and TRBJ2-7, with 14 nucleotides matching TRBD2. Per the germline V gene, CDR1 is SGHNT and CDR2 is YYREEE (reference sequence). The V gene end was trimmed by 3 bases and the J gene end by 3 bases; junction bases not matched to a gene: 8. The CDR3 is made up of 17 amino acids. The CDR3 nucleotides read TGTGCCAGCAGCTGGGGGGGGACTAGCGGGAGAGTCTACGAGCAGTACTTC. Translated, it gives CASSWGGTSGRVYEQYF. Supplemented by reference TRBV5-4 and TRBJ2-7, the full variable domain reads ETGVTQSPTHLIKTRGQQVTLRCSSQSGHNTVSWYQQALGQGPQFIFQYYREEENGRGNFPPRFSGLQFPNYSSELNVNALELDDSALYLCASSWGGTSGRVYEQYFGPGTRLTVT.

The chain is built from TRBV2 and TRBJ2-1; tentative D call: TRBD1 (5 bases). CDR3 length equals 14 residues. Germline V gene lookup returns CDR1 SNHLY and CDR2 FYNNEI. V was clipped by 2 bases and J by 6 bases, with 11 bases between them. This CDR3 is CASSESRVGNEQFF. The CDR3 nucleotides read TGTGCCAGCAGTGAATCCAGGGTCGGCAATGAGCAGTTCTTC.